Below, 27 T cell receptor beta chains from the same sample are listed, as sequenced in a study of radiotherapy plus CTLA-4 blockade in lung cancer. Sequenced by immunoSEQ multiplex PCR; TCRdb stores in-frame clones only, minus some. The table has 80,000 or so clones, about 78% seen once. Sequencing used peripheral blood, obtained from a patient treated with radiotherapy plus ipilimumab. The receptor set was obtained from a human donor with non-small cell lung cancer whose response to radiotherapy plus ipilimumab could not be evaluated. Some clones in this sample may be carry-over from other donors' samples.

The chain has TRBV10-3 and TRBJ2-7, with 7 bases lining up with TRBD1. The CDR3 is made up of 17 amino acids. Germline V gene data show CDR1 as ENHRY and CDR2 as SYGVKD. The V segment lost 3 bases and the J segment 4 bases; nucleotides outside the gene matches: 15. The CDR3 sequence is CAISEPSLQGRFYEQYF. Here the CDR3 DNA reads TGTGCCATCAGTGAACCCTCTTTACAGGGGAGATTTTACGAGCAGTACTTC.

This clone was seen a few times. The J gene is TRBJ2-7, the V gene TRBV27, with a possible D match to TRBD1 (5 bases). The CDR3 has 14 residues. V gave up 5 bases and J gave up 5 bases, with 16 bases separating them. Germline V gives CDR1 MNHEY, CDR2 SMNVEV (reference sequence). CDR3 DNA sequence: TGTGCCAGCAGTCCCCTCGACAGATCCCACGAGCAGTACTTC. Amino acids: CASSPLDRSHEQYF.

The gene calls are TRBV28 and TRBJ2-3; 8 bases are shared with TRBD2. Per the germline V gene, CDR1 is MDHEN and CDR2 is SYDVKM. This CDR3 has 16 amino acids. The trim removed 1 base at V and 3 bases at J, leaving 6 bases unmatched. This CDR3 is CASSLSSRGVTDTQYF. CDR3 sequence (DNA): TGTGCCAGCAGTTTATCGTCGCGGGGGGTGACAGATACGCAGTATTTT.

Only a few counts were recorded for this clone. This rearrangement joins TRBV5-1 to TRBJ2-7; D ambiguous. V lost 2 bases and J lost 0, with 9 bases in between. This CDR3 is 14 amino acids long. The germline gives CDR1 SGHRS, CDR2 YFSETQ. CDR3 bases: TGCGCCAGCAGCTTCCCGGGTCGCTCCTACGAGCAGTACTTC. It codes for CASSFPGRSYEQYF.

In its sample, this clone was seen a few times. CDR3 coding DNA: TGTGCCAGCAGTTCCGAGAGGGCACAACTACTTAACTATGGCTACACCTTC. This translates into CASSSERAQLLNYGYTF. This rearrangement joins TRBV5-4 to TRBJ1-2; no clear D gene. V dropped 5 bases and J dropped 1 base, with 21 bases sitting between them. CDR1 SGHNT and CDR2 YYREEE come from the germline V gene (reference sequence). The CDR3 is 17 amino acids.

The rearrangement links TRBV5-5 to TRBJ1-3; D not certain. The CDR3 runs to 15 residues. CDR1 and CDR2 (germline): SGHKS, YYEKEE (reference sequence). Trimming took off 2 bases at V and 2 bases at J, with 11 bases between the two ends. The CDR3 nucleotides read TGTGCCAGCAGCTTTTTCGGAGGACCTGGAAACACCATATATTTT. This sequence encodes CASSFFGGPGNTIYF. Complete variable domain (other parts from reference TRBV5-5 and TRBJ1-3): DAGVTQSPTHLIKTRGQQVTLRCSPISGHKSVSWYQQVLGQGPQFIFQYYEKEERGRGNFPDRFSARQFPNYSSELNVNALLLGDSALYLCASSFFGGPGNTIYFGEGSWLTVV.

V usage is TRBV6-1 and J usage is TRBJ1-2; TRBD1 is a possible D gene (5 bases). CDR3 length: 13 residues. Germline V gene data show CDR1 as MNHNS and CDR2 as SASEGT. Trimming cost V 4 bases and J 8 bases, with 14 bases left between them. The CDR3 protein is CASSAFQGGGYTF. The CDR3 nucleotides are TGTGCCAGCAGTGCCTTCCAGGGAGGCGGCTACACCTTC.

V usage is TRBV5-5 and J usage is TRBJ1-2; no firm D call. V gave up 7 bases and J gave up 7 bases, with 17 bases separating them. The CDR3 runs 13 residues. Per the germline V gene, CDR1 is SGHKS and CDR2 is YYEKEE (reference sequence). The CDR3 nucleotides read TGTGCCAGCTCTAACCCTGACATGCGTGGCTACACCTTC. Amino acid sequence: CASSNPDMRGYTF.

The V gene is TRBV30, the J gene TRBJ2-2; D is perhaps TRBD2 (7 bases). Trimming removed 3 bases from V and 3 bases from J, with 14 bases in between. The CDR3 runs to 15 residues. Germline CDR1 reads GTSNPN; CDR2 reads SVGIG (reference sequence). The chain's CDR3 is CAWRLGGAHTGELFF. DNA of the CDR3: TGTGCCTGGAGGTTAGGGGGGGCGCACACCGGGGAGCTGTTTTTT.

The chain carries TRBV4-2 and TRBJ2-1; maybe TRBD1 (5 bases). Trimming pared 0 bases from V and 4 bases from J, leaving 16 bases between. CDR1 and CDR2 (germline): LGHNA, YNFKEQ. The CDR3 is 17 residues long. The CDR3 DNA reads as TGTGCCAGCAGCCAAGAACATTGGACACCAGGTTACAATGAGCAGTTCTTC. Translated, it gives CASSQEHWTPGYNEQFF.

The rearrangement links TRBV15 to TRBJ1-2, with unresolved D. The V gene lost 0 bases and the J gene lost 8 bases, with 10 bases spanning the gap. CDR3 length: 13 residues. Germline V gene sequence: CDR1 LNHNV, CDR2 YYDKDF (reference sequence). The CDR3 region is CATSRERQEGYTF. The CDR3 DNA reads as TGTGCCACCAGCAGAGAAAGGCAGGAAGGCTACACCTTC.

This clone was seen just once. This chain links TRBV6-1 with TRBJ1-4; TRBD1 matches 7 bases. The CDR3 runs to 15 residues. Germline values: CDR1 MNHNS, CDR2 SASEGT. Losses at the gene ends were 4 bases for V and 2 bases for J; bases not matched to a gene: 4. The CDR3 loop reads CASSALTGTNEKLFF. The CDR3 nucleotides are TGTGCCAGCAGTGCCCTGACAGGGACTAATGAAAAACTGTTTTTT.

The V call is TRBV28, the J call TRBJ1-5; 10 nucleotides align to TRBD1. The V and J ends lost 4 bases and 4 bases, in that order; junction bases with no gene match: 13. CDR1 MDHEN and CDR2 SYDVKM come from the germline V gene. The CDR3 is made up of 18 amino acids. The CDR3 DNA sequence: TGTGCCAGCAGTTGGGGTAAACGGGACAGGGGCCTTAATCAGCCCCAGCATTTT. Amino acids: CASSWGKRDRGLNQPQHF.

This sequence joins TRBV4-2 and TRBJ2-7, with a possible D match to TRBD2 (5 bases). The CDR3 totals 17 residues. V gave up 4 bases and J gave up 2 bases, with 21 bases separating them. The germline CDR1 and CDR2 sequences are LGHNA and YNFKEQ. The CDR3 DNA is TGTGCCAGCAGCCCCAAGCTGGACTCGGTCGCACCCTACGAGCAGTACTTC. It yields the protein CASSPKLDSVAPYEQYF.

The V gene is TRBV10-3, the J gene TRBJ2-3; TRBD1 agrees at 9 bases. Looked up from germline, CDR1 is ENHRY and CDR2 is SYGVKD. Germline trimming cut 5 bases from V and 5 bases from J; bases unmatched to any gene: 17. CDR3 length equals 18 residues. CDR3 sequence reads: CAISQLIPGQGAEDTQYF. DNA for the CDR3: TGTGCCATCAGTCAGTTAATACCGGGACAGGGTGCCGAAGATACGCAGTATTTT.

V is TRBV6-1 and J is TRBJ1-2, with D maybe TRBD1 (6 bases). Germline V lookup: CDR1 MNHNS, CDR2 SASEGT. CDR3 length equals 15 residues. V was pared by 6 bases and J by 4 bases, with 18 bases between. CDR3 sequence (DNA): TGTGCCAGCAGGGCCTTGGACAGTTCTACCTATGGCTACACCTTC. Its protein is CASRALDSSTYGYTF.

A single count supports this clone. This chain connects TRBV7-2 to TRBJ1-2, with D uncertain. The V and J ends lost 0 bases and 4 bases respectively, with 6 bases between them. The CDR3 loop spans 13 amino acids. Germline CDR1 SGHTA, CDR2 FQGNSA. The CDR3 coding sequence is TGTGCCAGCAGCTTAGCAACAGTCTATGGCTACACCTTC. Its protein is CASSLATVYGYTF. The complete variable domain, with remaining parts taken from reference TRBV7-2 and TRBJ1-2, reads GAGVSQSPSNKVTEKGKDVELRCDPISGHTALYWYRQSLGQGLEFLIYFQGNSAPDKSGLPSDRFSAERTGGSVSTLTIQRTQQEDSAVYLCASSLATVYGYTFGSGTRLTVV.

The V call is TRBV7-3, the J call TRBJ2-5; D ambiguous. The CDR3 contains 14 residues. V shed 5 bases and J shed 7 bases, with 17 bases lying between them. Germline V gene lookup returns CDR1 SGHTA and CDR2 FQGTGA. The CDR3 spells CASSPLAAGGTQYF. For the CDR3, the DNA is TGTGCCAGCAGCCCCTTGGCAGCCGGCGGGACCCAGTACTTC.

The CDR3 bases are TGTGCCAGCAGTGAACCGGGACTAGCCGCCCGAGATACGCAGTATTTT. Translation: CASSEPGLAARDTQYF. This chain connects TRBV2 to TRBJ2-3; TRBD2 matches at 9 bases. The CDR3 is 16 residues long. CDR1 and CDR2 from the germline V gene are SNHLY and FYNNEI. Losses at the gene ends were 2 bases for V and 5 bases for J; bases not matched to a gene: 8.

J is TRBJ1-1 and V is TRBV18, with D possibly matching TRBD1 (5 bases). This CDR3 has 19 amino acids. V was clipped by 0 bases and J by 4 bases, with 24 bases between them. Germline values: CDR1 KGHSH, CDR2 LQKENI. The CDR3 sequence: CASSPPGQRTVQKGTEAFF. The CDR3 bases are TGTGCCAGCTCACCACCGGGGCAGAGAACAGTACAAAAAGGCACTGAAGCTTTCTTT.

This chain links TRBV2 with TRBJ1-2; D not certain. The length of the CDR3 is 17 residues. Trimming cost V 3 bases and J 2 bases, with 19 bases left between them. Germline CDR1 reads SNHLY; CDR2 reads FYNNEI. The CDR3 protein is CASSEWQAPSVNYGYTF. In DNA, the CDR3 is TGTGCCAGCAGTGAGTGGCAGGCACCGTCGGTGAACTATGGCTACACCTTC. Together with reference TRBV2 and TRBJ1-2, the CDR3 gives the full variable domain: EPEVTQTPSHQVTQMGQEVILRCVPISNHLYFYWYRQILGQKVEFLVSFYNNEISEKSEIFDDQFSVERPDGSNFTLKIRSTKLEDSAMYFCASSEWQAPSVNYGYTFGSGTRLTVV.

The chain couples TRBV30 to TRBJ1-2; 8 positions agree with TRBD1. Germline trimming cut 3 bases from V and 3 bases from J; bases unmatched to any gene: 6. This CDR3 region has 14 residues. Per the germline V gene, CDR1 is GTSNPN and CDR2 is SVGIG (reference sequence). This CDR3 reads CAWRRDRTYYGYTF. CDR3 DNA sequence: TGTGCCTGGAGACGGGACAGGACTTACTATGGCTACACCTTC.

As regards this clone: At one of its ends the junction is not consistent with the germline gene, which may arise from a read error. The rearrangement uses TRBV11-2 and TRBJ2-7; perhaps TRBD1 as D (5 bases). CDR1 is SGHAT and CDR2 is FQNNGV in the germline V gene. The CDR3 spans 14 residues. The CDR3 DNA reads TGTGCCAACAGCTTAGGACAAATCTCCTACGAGCAGTACTTC. Protein sequence: CANSLGQISYEQYF.

This chain connects TRBV29-1 to TRBJ1-1, with TRBD1 identical over 7 bases. J was trimmed by 0 bases and V by 7 bases; bases with no gene match: 8. CDR3 length equals 14 residues. Germline V CDR1 and CDR2: SQVTM, ANQGSEA. The CDR3 sequence is CSAGTDYMNTEAFF. CDR3 in DNA: TGCAGCGCCGGGACAGACTATATGAACACTGAAGCTTTCTTT.

V is TRBV28 and J is TRBJ2-4; maybe TRBD2 (6 bases). Between the trimmed V and J ends, which lost 6 bases and 2 bases, there was a span of 8 bases. Germline V gives CDR1 MDHEN, CDR2 SYDVKM. The CDR3 is made up of 13 amino acids. This CDR3 is CASRGGTKNIQYF. CDR3 nucleotides: TGTGCCAGCAGGGGGGGAACCAAAAACATTCAGTACTTC. The full variable domain, in which reference TRBV28 and TRBJ2-4 provide the parts outside the CDR3, is DVKVTQSSRYLVKRTGEKVFLECVQDMDHENMFWYRQDPGLGLRLIYFSYDVKMKEKGDIPEGYSVSREKKERFSLILESASTNQTSMYLCASRGGTKNIQYFGAGTRLSVL.

The rearrangement links TRBV20-1 to TRBJ1-2, with TRBD1 matching over 9 bases. The CDR3 runs to 11 residues. In germline, CDR1 is DFQATT, CDR2 SNEGSKA (reference sequence). DNA for the CDR3: TGCAGGTTACAGGGGGCCCATGGCTACACCTTC. This translates into CRLQGAHGYTF.

The rearrangement joins TRBV28 to TRBJ2-6; tentative D call: TRBD2 (6 bases). V shed 2 bases and J shed 2 bases, with 13 bases lying between them. Germline CDR1 reads MDHEN; CDR2 reads SYDVKM. The length of the CDR3 is 17 residues. The CDR3 DNA reads TGTGCCAGCAGTTTAAGTTGGTCGGGAGCTGGGGCCAACGTCCTGACTTTC. Its translation is CASSLSWSGAGANVLTF.